This T cell receptor beta chain is from a study of blood T cell repertoires in COVID-19 (TCRdb year 2020). Context from the whole study: Samples covering the acute and convalescent phases of COVID-19 were provided by collaborators in the United States, Italy and Spain. Nearly every sample came with metadata listing a de-identified subject ID, COVID-19 status, age in years and sex. HLA class I and class II types, where available, came from metadata supplied by the sample provider rather than from assay-based typing. The samples were drawn from the first 160 participants of the ongoing ImmuneRACE study and from 950 to 1,500 subjects provided by 6 global collaborators. The prospective study material was composed of cDNA or gDNA derived from T cells, B-cell-depleted T cells, or PBMCs. Deeply sampled blood TCRbeta repertoires from subjects exposed to, actively infected with, or recovered from COVID-19 were included in the dataset. The repertoires were released in a freely available public database intended as a resource for research on the immune response to SARS-CoV-2.

The immunoSEQ Assay, a bias-controlled multiplex PCR, was used to amplify TCRbeta CDR3 regions from genomic DNA. For the original study's pipeline: The number of nucleated cells in each sample was estimated from the amplification of reference gene primers within the assay. Sequence reads were collapsed and filtered to measure the absolute abundance of every unique TCRbeta CDR3 rearrangement. For each sample, productive Simpson clonality was calculated by taking the square root of Simpson's diversity index across productive rearrangements. The table was pulled from immuneACCESS by TCRdb, which kept in-frame rearrangements only. Such tables lose some clones; where checked, under half of the loss comes from unresolved V genes, and the rest has no known cause. V, J and clone size were drawn from that table, and D and trimming were deduced from the DNA. Across this sample there are around 140,000 clones, with more than 60% seen only once. Of the sample, about 15% falls within the top ten clones.

Beyond this particular receptor, the publication reports: The quantity of clinical and demographic metadata differed by source and by participant and was supplied without curation.

V is pruned by 5 bases and J by 1 base, leaving 4 bases of the junction without a gene match. The CDR3 starts with the cysteine, ends with the phenylalanine, and has 14 residues. Only CDR3 DNA remains: 42 bases, in frame from the first base. From a lookup of the germline V gene (reference sequence), CDR1 and CDR2 are MNHEY and SMNVEV. To note about this clone: The target of this receptor is not known. It has no much larger one-base neighbor in the sample; base qualities were not kept.

Each collaborating institution followed its own protocols to collect whole blood in K2EDTA tubes. Collaborator samples were shipped for TCRbeta analysis as frozen whole blood, isolated PBMCs, or DNA extracted from either sample type. The sequenced sample consisted of peripheral blood. The clonotype was recovered from a man aged 50-59 years with acute or convalescent COVID-19. The chain is encoded by TRBV27 joined to TRBJ1-1; 7 bases in between match TRBD1. The base sequence is TGTGCCAGCAGTCCCTACAGGGGGAACACTGAAGCTTTCTTT. Its translation reads: CASSPYRGNTEAFF.